The clone carrying this T cell receptor beta chain was recorded a few times. No antigen is known for it. V lost 5 bases and J lost 3; bases outside the gene matches: 7. The CDR3 totals 15 residues. Germline V gene lookup returns CDR1 SGHTA and CDR2 FQGTGA. TCRdb keeps only in-frame clones here, not all; method: immunoSEQ multiplex PCR. The sample carries about 150,000 clones, 75% to 90% recorded once. This sample stems from a study of cytomegalovirus exposure and HLA in healthy donors. Overall study findings and caveats: Whilst most TCR sequences proved rare, a subset of public TCRs occurred across many donors. First-cohort TCR clusters were later found to tend to co-occur in the 120 or so validation repertoires. High sensitivity and specificity were reportedly achieved when the classifier diagnosed cytomegalovirus status.

The TCR originated in a man between 18 and 35 years old in good health and CMV-seropositive. The sample comprised PBMCs. V gene TRBV7-3 combines with J gene TRBJ2-1; 7 nucleotides agree with TRBD2. Here the CDR3 reads CASSRDGRRYNEQFF. The DNA of the CDR3 is TGTGCCAGCAGCCGAGACGGGAGGCGCTACAATGAGCAGTTCTTC. The full variable domain, rest sourced from reference TRBV7-3 and TRBJ2-1, is GAGVSQTPSNKVTEKGKYVELRCDPISGHTALYWYRQSLGQGPEFLIYFQGTGAADDSGLPNDRFFAVRPEGSVSTLKIQRTERGDSAVYLCASSRDGRRYNEQFFGPGTRLTVL.